The entry below gives a single T cell receptor beta chain sequence along with its context. Its antigen is currently not known. Per-base quality was not reported, and no clone a single base away is much larger than it. TCRbeta CDR3 regions were amplified from genomic DNA using the immunoSEQ Assay, a bias-controlled multiplex PCR. From the authors' description of their analysis: The number of nucleated cells in each sample was estimated from the amplification of reference gene primers within the assay. Sequence reads were collapsed and filtered to measure the absolute abundance of every unique TCRbeta CDR3 rearrangement. Productive Simpson clonality was computed per sample as the square root of Simpson's diversity index over productive rearrangements. Sourced from immuneACCESS, this table was stored by TCRdb with only in-frame sequences that have V and J called. A share of the clones is absent; for the studies checked, an unresolved V gene accounts for under half, and the remainder has no known explanation. Clone size and the V and J calls come from that table; the DNA yielded D and trimming. The sample data list over 85,000 clones, and more than 85% of these were observed just once. The top ten constitute 2.5% to 3.5% of the sample.

The CDR3 holds 15 amino acids from the cysteine to the phenylalanine. Only the CDR3 DNA stays, 45 bases, in frame from base 1. For CDR1 and CDR2, the germline V gene (reference sequence) lists SEHNR and FQNEAQ. Unmatched junction bases come to 6, with V trimmed by 4 bases and J by 4 bases. Each collaborating institution followed its own protocols to collect whole blood in K2EDTA tubes. For TCRbeta analysis, collaborators shipped samples as frozen whole blood, isolated PBMCs, or DNA extracted from either of those sample types. This specimen belongs to a study of blood T cell repertoires in COVID-19 (dated by TCRdb to 2018 to 2021). For the wider study: The collaborator samples originated in the United States, Italy and Spain and spanned the acute and convalescent phases of COVID-19. Where available, HLA class I and class II types were taken from metadata supplied by the sample provider and were not determined by assay-based typing. The dataset comprised deeply sampled blood TCRbeta repertoires from subjects exposed to, actively infected with, or recovered from COVID-19. The samples were drawn from the first 160 participants of the ongoing ImmuneRACE study and from 1,200 or so subjects provided by 6 global collaborators. A freely available public database, intended as a resource for researchers studying the immune response to SARS-CoV-2, is where the repertoires were released. A de-identified subject ID, COVID-19 status, age in years and sex were almost always included in the sample metadata. The material from the prospective study consisted of cDNA or gDNA derived from T cells, B-cell-depleted T cells, or PBMCs.

Results the study describes overall, beyond this receptor: Clinical and demographic metadata were provided uncurated, with the amount varying by source and participant.

Material: peripheral blood. The chain couples TRBV7-9 to TRBJ1-2; TRBD1 aligns with 10 central bases. This receptor was identified in a man aged 45-60 years with active or convalescent COVID-19. CDR3 region: CASSSGQGDGYGYTF. The base sequence is TGTGCCAGCAGCTCAGGACAGGGGGACGGCTATGGCTACACCTTC.